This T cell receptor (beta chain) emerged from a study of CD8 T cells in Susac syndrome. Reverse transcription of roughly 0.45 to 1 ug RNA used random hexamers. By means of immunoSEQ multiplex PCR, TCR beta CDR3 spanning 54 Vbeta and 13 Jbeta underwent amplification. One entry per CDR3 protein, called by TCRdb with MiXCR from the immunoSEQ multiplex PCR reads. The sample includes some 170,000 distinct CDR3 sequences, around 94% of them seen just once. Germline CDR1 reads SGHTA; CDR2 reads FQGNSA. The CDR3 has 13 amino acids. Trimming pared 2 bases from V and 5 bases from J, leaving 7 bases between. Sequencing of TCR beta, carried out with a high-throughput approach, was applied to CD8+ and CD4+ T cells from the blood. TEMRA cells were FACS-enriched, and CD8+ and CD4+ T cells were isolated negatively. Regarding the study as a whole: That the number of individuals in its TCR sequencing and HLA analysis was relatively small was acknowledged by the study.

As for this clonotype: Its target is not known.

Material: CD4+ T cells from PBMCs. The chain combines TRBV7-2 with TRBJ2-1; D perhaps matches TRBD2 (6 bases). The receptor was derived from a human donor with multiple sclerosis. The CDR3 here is CASSLPGDNEQFF. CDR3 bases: TGTGCCAGCAGCTTACCGGGGGACAATGAGCAGTTCTTC. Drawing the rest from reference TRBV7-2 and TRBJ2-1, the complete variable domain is GAGVSQSPSNKVTEKGKDVELRCDPISGHTALYWYRQSLGQGLEFLIYFQGNSAPDKSGLPSDRFSAERTGGSVSTLTIQRTQQEDSAVYLCASSLPGDNEQFFGPGTRLTVL.